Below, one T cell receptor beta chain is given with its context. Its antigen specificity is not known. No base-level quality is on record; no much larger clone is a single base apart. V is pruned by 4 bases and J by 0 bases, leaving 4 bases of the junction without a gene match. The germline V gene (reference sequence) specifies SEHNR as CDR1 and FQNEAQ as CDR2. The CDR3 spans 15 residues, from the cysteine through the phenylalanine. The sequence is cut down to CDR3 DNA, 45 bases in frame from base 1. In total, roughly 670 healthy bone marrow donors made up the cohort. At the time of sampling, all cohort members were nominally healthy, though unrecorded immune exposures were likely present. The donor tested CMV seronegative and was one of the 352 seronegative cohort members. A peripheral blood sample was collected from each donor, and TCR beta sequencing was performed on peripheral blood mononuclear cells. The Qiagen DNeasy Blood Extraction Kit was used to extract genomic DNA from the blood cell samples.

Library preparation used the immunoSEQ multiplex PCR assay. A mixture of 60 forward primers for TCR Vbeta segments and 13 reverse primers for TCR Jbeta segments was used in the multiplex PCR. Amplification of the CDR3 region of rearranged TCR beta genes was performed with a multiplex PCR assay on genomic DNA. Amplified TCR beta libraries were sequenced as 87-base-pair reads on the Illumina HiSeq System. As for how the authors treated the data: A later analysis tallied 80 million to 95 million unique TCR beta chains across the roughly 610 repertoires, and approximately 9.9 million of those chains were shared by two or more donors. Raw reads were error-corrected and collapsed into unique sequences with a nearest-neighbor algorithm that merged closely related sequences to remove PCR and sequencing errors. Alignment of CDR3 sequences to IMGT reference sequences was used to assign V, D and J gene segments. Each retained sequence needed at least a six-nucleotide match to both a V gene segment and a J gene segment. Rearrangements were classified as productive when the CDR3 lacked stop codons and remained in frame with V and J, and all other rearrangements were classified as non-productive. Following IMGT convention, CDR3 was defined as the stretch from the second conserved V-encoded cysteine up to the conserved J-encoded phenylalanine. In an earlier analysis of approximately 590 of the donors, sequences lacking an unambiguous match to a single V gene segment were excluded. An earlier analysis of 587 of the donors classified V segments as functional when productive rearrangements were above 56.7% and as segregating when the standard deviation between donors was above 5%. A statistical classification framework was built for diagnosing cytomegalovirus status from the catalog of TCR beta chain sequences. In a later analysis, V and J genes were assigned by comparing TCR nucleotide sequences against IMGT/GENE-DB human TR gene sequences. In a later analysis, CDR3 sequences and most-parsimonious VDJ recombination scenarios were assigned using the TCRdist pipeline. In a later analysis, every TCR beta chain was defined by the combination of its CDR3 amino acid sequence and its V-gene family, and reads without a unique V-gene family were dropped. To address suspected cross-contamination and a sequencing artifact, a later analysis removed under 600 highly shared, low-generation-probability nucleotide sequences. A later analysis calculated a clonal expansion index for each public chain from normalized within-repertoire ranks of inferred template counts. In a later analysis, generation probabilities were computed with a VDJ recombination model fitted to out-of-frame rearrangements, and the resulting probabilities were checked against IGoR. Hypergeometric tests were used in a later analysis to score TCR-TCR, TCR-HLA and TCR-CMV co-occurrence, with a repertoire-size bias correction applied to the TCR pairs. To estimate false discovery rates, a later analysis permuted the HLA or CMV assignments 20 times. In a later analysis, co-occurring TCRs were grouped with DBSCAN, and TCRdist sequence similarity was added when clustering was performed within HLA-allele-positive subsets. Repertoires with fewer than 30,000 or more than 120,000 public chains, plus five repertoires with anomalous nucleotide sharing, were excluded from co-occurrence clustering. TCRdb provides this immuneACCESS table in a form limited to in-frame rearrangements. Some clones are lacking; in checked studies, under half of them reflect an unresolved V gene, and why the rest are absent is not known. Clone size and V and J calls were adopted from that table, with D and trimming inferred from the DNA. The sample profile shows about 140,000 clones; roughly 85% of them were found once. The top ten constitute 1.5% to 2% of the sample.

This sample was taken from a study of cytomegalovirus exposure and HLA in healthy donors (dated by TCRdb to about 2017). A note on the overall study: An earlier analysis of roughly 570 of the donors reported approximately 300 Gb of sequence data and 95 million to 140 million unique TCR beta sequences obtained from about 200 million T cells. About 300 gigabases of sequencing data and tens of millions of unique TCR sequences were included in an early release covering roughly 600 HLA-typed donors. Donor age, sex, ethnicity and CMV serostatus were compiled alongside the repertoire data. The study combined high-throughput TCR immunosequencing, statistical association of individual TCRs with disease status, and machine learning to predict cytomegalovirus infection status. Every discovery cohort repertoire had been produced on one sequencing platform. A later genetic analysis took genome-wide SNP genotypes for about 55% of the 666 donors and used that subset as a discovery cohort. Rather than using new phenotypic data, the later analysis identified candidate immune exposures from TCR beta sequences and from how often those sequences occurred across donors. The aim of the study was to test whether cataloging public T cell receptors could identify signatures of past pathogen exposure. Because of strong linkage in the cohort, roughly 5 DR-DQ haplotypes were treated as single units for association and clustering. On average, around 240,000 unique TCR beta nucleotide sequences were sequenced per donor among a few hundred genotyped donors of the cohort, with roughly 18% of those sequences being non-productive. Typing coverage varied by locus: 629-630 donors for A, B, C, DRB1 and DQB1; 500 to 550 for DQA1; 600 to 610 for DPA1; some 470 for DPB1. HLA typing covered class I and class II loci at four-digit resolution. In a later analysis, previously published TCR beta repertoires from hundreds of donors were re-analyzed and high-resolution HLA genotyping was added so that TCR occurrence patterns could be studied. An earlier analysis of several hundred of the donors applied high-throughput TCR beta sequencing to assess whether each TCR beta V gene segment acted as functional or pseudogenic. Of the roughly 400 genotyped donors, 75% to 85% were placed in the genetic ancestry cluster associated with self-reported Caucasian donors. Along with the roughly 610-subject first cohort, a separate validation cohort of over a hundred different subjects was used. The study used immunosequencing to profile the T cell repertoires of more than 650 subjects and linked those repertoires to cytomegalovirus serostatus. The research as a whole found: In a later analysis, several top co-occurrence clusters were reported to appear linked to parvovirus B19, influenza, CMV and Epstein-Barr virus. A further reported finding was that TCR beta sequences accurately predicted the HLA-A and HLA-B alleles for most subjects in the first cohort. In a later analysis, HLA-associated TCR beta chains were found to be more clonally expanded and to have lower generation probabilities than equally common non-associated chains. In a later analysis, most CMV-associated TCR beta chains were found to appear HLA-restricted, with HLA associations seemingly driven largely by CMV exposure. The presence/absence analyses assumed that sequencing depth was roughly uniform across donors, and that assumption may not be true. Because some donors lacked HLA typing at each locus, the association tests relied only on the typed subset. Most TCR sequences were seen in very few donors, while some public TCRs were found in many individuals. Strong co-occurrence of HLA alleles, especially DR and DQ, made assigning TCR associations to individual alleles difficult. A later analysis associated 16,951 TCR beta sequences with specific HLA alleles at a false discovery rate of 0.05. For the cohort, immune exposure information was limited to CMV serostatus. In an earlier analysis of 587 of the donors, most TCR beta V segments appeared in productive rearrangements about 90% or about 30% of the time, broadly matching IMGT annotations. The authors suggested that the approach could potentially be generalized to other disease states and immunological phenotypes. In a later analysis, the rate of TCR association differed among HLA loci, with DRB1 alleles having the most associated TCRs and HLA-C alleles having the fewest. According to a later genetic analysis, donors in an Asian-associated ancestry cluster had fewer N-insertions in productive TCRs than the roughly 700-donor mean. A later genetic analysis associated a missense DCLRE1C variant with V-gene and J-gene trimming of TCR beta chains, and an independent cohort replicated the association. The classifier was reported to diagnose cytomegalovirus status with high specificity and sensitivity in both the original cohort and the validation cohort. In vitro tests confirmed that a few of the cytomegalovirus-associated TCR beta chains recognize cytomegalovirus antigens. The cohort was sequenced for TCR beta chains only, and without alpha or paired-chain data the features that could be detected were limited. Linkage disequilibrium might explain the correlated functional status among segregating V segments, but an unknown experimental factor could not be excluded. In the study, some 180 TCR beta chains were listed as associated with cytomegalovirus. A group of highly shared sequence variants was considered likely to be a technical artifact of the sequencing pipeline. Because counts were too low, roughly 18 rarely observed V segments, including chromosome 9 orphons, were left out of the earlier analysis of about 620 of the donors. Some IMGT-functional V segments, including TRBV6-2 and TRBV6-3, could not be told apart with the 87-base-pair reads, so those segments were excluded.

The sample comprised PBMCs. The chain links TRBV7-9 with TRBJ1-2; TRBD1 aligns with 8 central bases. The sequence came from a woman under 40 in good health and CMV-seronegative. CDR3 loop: CASSWVTGANYGYTF. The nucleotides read TGTGCCAGCAGCTGGGTGACAGGGGCTAACTATGGCTACACCTTC.